There are a few counts of the clone carrying this T cell receptor beta chain. Its antigen is unknown. These data belong to a study of beta chain features in type 1 diabetes. General study results and limits: In all four CD4+ subsets, TCRB CDR3 length was significantly, moderately reduced in type 1 diabetes. Across patients, naive, central memory and Treg TCRB repertoires exhibited apparently greater similarity than was observed across healthy donors.

Trimming took 10 bases from V and 6 from J, leaving 5 bases between them. Germline V gene lookup returns CDR1 SGDLS and CDR2 YYNGEE. This CDR3 has 9 amino acids. Sequenced material consisted of expressed TCRB transcripts (all of the isolated RNA was reverse transcribed). Sequencing used immunoSEQ multiplex PCR; TCRdb keeps in-frame clones, though not all of them. The sample records approximately 730,000 clones, over 10% being singletons. The chain joins TRBV9 to TRBJ1-3; D unclear. This receptor was identified in a man in his late teens or twenties with type 1 diabetes. Sequenced input: naive CD4+ T cells from blood. CDR3 amino acids: CARKNTIYF. The CDR3 DNA reads as TGTGCCCGTAAAAACACCATATATTTT.